The 10 T cell receptor beta chains below come from one sample, sequenced in a study of cytomegalovirus exposure and HLA in healthy donors. The study ran its PCR with 60 Vbeta and 13 Jbeta primers. The assay was immunoSEQ multiplex PCR, and TCRdb's table has in-frame clones only and misses some. The data show fewer than 200,000 clones, about nine tenths seen once. Source material: PBMCs. Every receptor here comes from a boy aged 2 to 9 in good health and CMV-seronegative.

The rearrangement joins TRBV28 to TRBJ1-2; 7 bases agree with TRBD1. V lost 2 bases, J lost 5 bases, and 11 bases stayed unmatched. The CDR3 loop spans 16 amino acids. Looked up from germline, CDR1 is MDHEN and CDR2 is SYDVKM. The CDR3 region is CASSLELLGQQYGYTF. The DNA of the CDR3 is TGTGCCAGCAGTTTAGAGTTATTGGGACAGCAATATGGCTACACCTTC.

The chain links TRBV20-1 to TRBJ1-2, with D unclear. V dropped 4 bases and J dropped 8 bases, with 11 bases sitting between them. CDR1 DFQATT and CDR2 SNEGSKA come from the germline V gene (reference sequence). This CDR3 comprises 11 residues. The CDR3 DNA reads TGCAGTGCTATAGGACGGGGAGGCTACACCTTC. This gives the protein CSAIGRGGYTF.

The V call is TRBV4-2, the J call TRBJ2-5, with 9 bases identical to TRBD2. The J call may be faulty, since TRBJ2-7 better matches the DNA end. The CDR3 is made up of 15 amino acids. Germline CDR1 is LGHNA and CDR2 is YNFKEQ. In DNA, the CDR3 is TGTGCCAGCAGCCGGGATAGCGGGAGCAGTTACGAGCAGTACTTC. The encoded protein is CASSRDSGSSYEQYF.

CDR3 region: CASTVAGGYGETQYF. As DNA, the CDR3 is TGTGCCAGCACCGTAGCGGGGGGATACGGAGAGACCCAGTACTTC. The chain carries TRBV6-1 and TRBJ2-5; 10 bases map to TRBD2. V lost 7 bases and J lost 4; bases outside the gene matches: 9. This CDR3 has 15 amino acids. Germline V gives CDR1 MNHNS, CDR2 SASEGT.

The rearrangement uses TRBV5-1 and TRBJ2-1, with 9 nucleotides matching TRBD2. V lost 0 bases and J lost 0; bases outside the gene matches: 7. CDR1 SGHRS and CDR2 YFSETQ come from the germline V gene. The CDR3 runs to 18 residues. For the CDR3, the DNA is TGCGCCAGCAGCTTGGATGGCGGGGGGGCCCACTCCTACAATGAGCAGTTCTTC. Its translation: CASSLDGGGAHSYNEQFF. Using reference TRBV5-1 and TRBJ2-1 for the parts outside the CDR3, the full variable domain is KAGVTQTPRYLIKTRGQQVTLSCSPISGHRSVSWYQQTPGQGLQFLFEYFSETQRNKGNFPGRFSGRQFSNSRSEMNVSTLELGDSALYLCASSLDGGGAHSYNEQFFGPGTRLTVL.

The chain joins TRBV7-9 to TRBJ2-1, with D uncertain. V lost 8 bases to trimming and J lost 8 bases, with 22 bases between them. Germline-derived CDR1 and CDR2 are SEHNR and FQNEAQ (reference sequence). The CDR3 loop spans 15 amino acids. CDR3 bases: TGTGCCAGCTCTACCCCGGGTGGTTGGTTGGATGAGCAGTTCTTC. Its protein product is CASSTPGGWLDEQFF.

The chain employs TRBV5-1 and TRBJ1-5; the D gene is possibly TRBD1 (5 bases). The CDR3 is 13 residues long. Germline values: CDR1 SGHRS, CDR2 YFSETQ. The germline V and J ends were trimmed by 3 bases and 8 bases, with 12 bases remaining between them. The CDR3 DNA reads TGCGCCAGCAGCTGGCAGGGTGGGGAGCCCCAGCATTTT. Translation: CASSWQGGEPQHF.

The V and J genes are TRBV15 and TRBJ2-3, with D tentatively TRBD2 (5 bases). There are 16 residues in the CDR3. The germline V and J ends were trimmed by 4 bases and 3 bases, with 17 bases remaining between them. CDR1 is LNHNV, CDR2 YYDKDF, per germline (reference sequence). The CDR3 DNA is TGTGCCACCAGCATGAACCCGAGGGATGGGACAGATACGCAGTATTTT. Encoded protein: CATSMNPRDGTDTQYF.

This chain connects TRBV19 to TRBJ1-5; the D is unclear. This CDR3 is built from 14 residues. V dropped 8 bases and J dropped 1 base, with 12 bases sitting between them. Germline CDR1 LNHDA, CDR2 SQIVND (reference sequence). CDR3 sequence reads: CASSSGSSNQPQHF. As DNA, the CDR3 is TGTGCCAGTTCAAGCGGGTCGAGCAATCAGCCCCAGCATTTT.

On this clone: The same CDR3 can be traced to other DNA sequences in this sample. This chain connects TRBV28 to TRBJ1-4; D might be TRBD1 (6 bases). Deletions cut 5 bases from V and 6 bases from J, with 16 bases between. CDR1 MDHEN and CDR2 SYDVKM come from the germline V gene. The CDR3 totals 15 residues. CDR3 nucleotides: TGTGCCAGCAGTGCGCCTCGGGACACTCATGAAAAACTGTTTTTT. Encoded protein: CASSAPRDTHEKLFF.